A single TCR beta chain is shown here with its context. The antigen is unknown. These data originate in a study of T cell responses to AZD1222 COVID-19 vaccine. Overall study context: Doses given second, at about 4 or about 12 weeks, were pooled. Study-level results: Clonal diversity was possibly underestimated, and the donors were mostly white British, with more females.

The table came from immunoSEQ multiplex PCR; TCRdb's copy has only in-frame clones and leaves some out. The sample holds some 140,000 clones, 75% to 90% seen once. Trimming cost V 6 bases and J 8 bases, with 20 bases left between them. The CDR3 totals 14 residues. Germline lookup yields CDR1 SGHDT and CDR2 YYEEEE. This rearrangement joins TRBV5-6 to TRBJ1-2; the D gene is possibly TRBD1 (5 bases). The source material was peripheral blood, sampled on day 0 of AZD1222 vaccination. The receptor's source is an adult in good health. The CDR3: CASILSWGLGGYTF. The CDR3 DNA reads as TGTGCCAGCATCCTATCTTGGGGGTTGGGCGGCTACACCTTC.